This T cell receptor (beta chain) comes out of a study of cytomegalovirus exposure and HLA in healthy donors. Points from the study as a whole: First-cohort TCR clusters were later found to tend to co-occur in the 120 validation repertoires. In vitro checks showed that a few CMV-associated chains really do target CMV antigens. The study designated about 160 TCR beta chains cytomegalovirus-associated.

In regard to this clone: Its antigen is as yet unknown.

The data were produced by immunoSEQ multiplex PCR, yet TCRdb's version contains in-frame clones alone and is incomplete. The repertoire holds roughly 70,000 clones, with 96% as singletons. This CDR3 has 16 amino acids. V shed 1 base and J shed 4 bases, with 17 bases lying between them. Germline V CDR1 and CDR2: LNHNV, YYDKDF (reference sequence). The rearrangement joins TRBV15 to TRBJ2-7; D may be TRBD1 (6 bases). Sequencing input: PBMCs. This TCR was sampled from a woman between 18 and 29 years old in good health and CMV-seropositive. CDR3 DNA: TGTGCCACCAGCAGAGTTCGGCAGGGGAAGAGGTACGAGCAGTACTTC. Translating it yields CATSRVRQGKRYEQYF.